Listed here are 9 T cell receptor beta chains from one sample, sequenced in a study of CD8 T cells in Susac syndrome. cDNA came from approximately 0.5 to 1 ug RNA primed by random hexamers. TCRdb redid the calling of the immunoSEQ multiplex PCR reads with MiXCR, one entry per CDR3 protein. Among around 200,000 distinct CDR3 sequences listed, approximately 95% were seen once. Source material: CD4+ T cells from PBMCs. All receptors come from a human donor in good health.

The genes are TRBV20-1 and TRBJ2-3, with D hard to call. Germline V gene lookup returns CDR1 DFQATT and CDR2 SNEGSKA (reference sequence). The CDR3 runs 11 residues. Trimming stripped 6 bases from V and 5 bases from J, with 9 bases between. The CDR3 loop is CSARPLDTQYF. The CDR3 DNA is TGCAGTGCCCGACCCCTAGATACGCAGTATTTT.

The chain joins TRBV7-9 to TRBJ2-7; D is possibly TRBD1 or TRBD2 (5 bases each). V was shortened by 5 bases and J by 7 bases, with 18 bases between the two germline ends. The CDR3 extends over 14 amino acids. The germline CDR1 and CDR2 sequences are SEHNR and FQNEAQ (reference sequence). The CDR3 DNA reads TGTGCCAGCAGCCGCCTCTTGCAGGGAGAAGAGCAGTACGTC. As protein: CASSRLLQGEEQYV.

This chain uses TRBV20-1 with TRBJ2-4; maybe TRBD1 (6 bases). Germline values: CDR1 DFQATT, CDR2 SNEGSKA (reference sequence). This CDR3 comprises 12 residues. Between the trimmed V and J ends, which lost 7 bases and 3 bases, there was a span of 10 bases. The CDR3 sequence: CSENRVKNIQYF. CDR3 DNA: TGCAGTGAAAACAGGGTCAAAAACATTCAGTACTTC.

The chain links TRBV20-1 to TRBJ1-2; D unclear. This CDR3 spans 16 amino acids. Germline V gene data show CDR1 as DFQATT and CDR2 as SNEGSKA (reference sequence). Trimming left V 3 bases short and J 8 bases short, with 25 bases between. The CDR3 sequence is CSARPPLLSLHGGYTF. The CDR3, as DNA: TGCAGTGCTAGGCCCCCCCTCCTAAGTCTCCACGGGGGCTACACCTTC.

The chain has TRBV3-1 and TRBJ2-7, with a possible D match to TRBD1 (6 bases). CDR1 is LGHDT and CDR2 is YNNKEL in the germline V gene (reference sequence). V lost 0 bases, J lost 9 bases, and 15 bases lay in between. This CDR3 comprises 14 residues. The CDR3 loop reads CASSQETGTRRQYF. In DNA, the CDR3 is TGTGCCAGCAGCCAAGAAACAGGGACCCGACGGCAGTACTTC.

The gene calls are TRBV11-2 and TRBJ2-5; D remains ambiguous. The CDR3 is 15 residues long. Trimming took 6 bases from V and 2 from J, leaving 16 bases between them. Germline CDR1 SGHAT, CDR2 FQNNGV. CDR3 nucleotides: TGTGCCAGCAGTCGCTTTAATACAGTTCAAGAGACCCAGTACTTC. It is translated as CASSRFNTVQETQYF.

This rearrangement joins TRBV28 to TRBJ2-5; D could derive from TRBD1 or TRBD2 (6 bases each). Germline values: CDR1 MDHEN, CDR2 SYDVKM. V shed 6 bases and J shed 1 base, with 12 bases lying between them. The CDR3 contains 14 residues. This chain's CDR3 is CASSKGGGQETQYF. CDR3 nucleotides: TGTGCCAGCAGCAAAGGAGGGGGCCAAGAGACCCAGTACTTC. Supplemented by reference TRBV28 and TRBJ2-5, the full variable domain reads DVKVTQSSRYLVKRTGEKVFLECVQDMDHENMFWYRQDPGLGLRLIYFSYDVKMKEKGDIPEGYSVSREKKERFSLILESASTNQTSMYLCASSKGGGQETQYFGPGTRLLVL.

This clonotype was counted a single time. This chain's CDR3 is CASSLAGGQQETQYF. DNA of the CDR3: TGTGCCAGCAGTTTAGCGGGAGGCCAGCAAGAGACCCAGTACTTC. The chain employs TRBV28 and TRBJ2-5; 8 bases are a match to TRBD2. CDR3 length: 15 amino acids. V trimming: 2 bases; J trimming: 2 bases; junction bases outside the gene matches: 4. The V gene's germline CDR1 is MDHEN and CDR2 SYDVKM.

The chain uses TRBV20-1 and TRBJ2-7; D gene unclear. This CDR3 has 15 residues. Per germline, CDR1 DFQATT and CDR2 SNEGSKA (reference sequence). The V end was cut by 1 base, the J end by 2 bases, with 15 bases between. Here the CDR3 DNA reads TGCAGTGCTAGAGGTGGCTCCTCCCGGCCCTACGAGCAGTACGTC. Its protein is CSARGGSSRPYEQYV.